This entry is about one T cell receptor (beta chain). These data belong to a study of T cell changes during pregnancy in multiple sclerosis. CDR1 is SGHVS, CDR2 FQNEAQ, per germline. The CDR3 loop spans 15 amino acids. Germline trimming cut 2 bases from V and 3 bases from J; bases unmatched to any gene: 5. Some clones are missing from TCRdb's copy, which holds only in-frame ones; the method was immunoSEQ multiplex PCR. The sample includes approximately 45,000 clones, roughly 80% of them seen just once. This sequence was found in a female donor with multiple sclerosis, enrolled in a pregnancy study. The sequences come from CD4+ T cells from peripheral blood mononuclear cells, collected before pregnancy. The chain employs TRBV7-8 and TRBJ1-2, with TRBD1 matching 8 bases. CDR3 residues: CASSLRAGGDYGYTF. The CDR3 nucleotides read TGTGCCAGCAGCTTACGGGCAGGGGGCGACTATGGCTACACCTTC.